This TCR beta chain was retrieved from a study of CD8 T cells in ankylosing spondylitis. Quantitative molecular-barcoded 5'-RACE generated the TCR beta libraries. TCRdb called the 5' RACE reads again in MiXCR, with one record for every CDR3 protein. Of about 500,000 distinct CDR3 sequences listed, over 9.5% are singletons. Findings and limits, study-wide: Apparently characteristic of ankylosing spondylitis blood was a TCR beta motif (roughly 8 highly homologous variants).

As regards this clonotype: No antigen is known for it.

CDR1 is SGHVS, CDR2 FNYEAQ, per germline. The CDR3 consists of 16 residues. Trimming pared 5 bases from V and 0 bases from J, leaving 14 bases between. The chain is built from TRBV7-6 and TRBJ1-3; no clear D gene. Sequencing input: blood, either unsorted or a sorted T cell fraction (not recorded which). The origin of this receptor is a male donor with ankylosing spondylitis. CDR3: CASSPLSGSSGNTIYF. The CDR3 coding sequence is TGTGCCAGCAGCCCATTATCGGGCAGCTCTGGAAACACCATATATTTT.